This T cell receptor (beta chain) was recovered during a study of CD8+CD57+ T cells in acquired aplastic anemia. Study in general: Sorted CD4+ and CD8+ cell DNA averaged about 3 ug.

About this clonotype itself: The target antigen is unknown. One end of the junction does not line up with germline, which may come from a read error.

It was genomic DNA that served as the template for profiling TCR beta VDJ and CDR3. TCRdb reanalysed the reads using MiXCR and keeps one entry per CDR3 protein. The table records approximately 190,000 distinct CDR3 sequences, roughly half of them present only once. CDR3 length: 13 amino acids. The V gene's germline CDR1 is SNHLY and CDR2 FYNNEI. Sequenced patients had shown CD8+CD57+ cell expansion by flow cytometry. Receipt of therapy had not occurred in any patient by the time of blood sampling. Whole-study results and caveats: With respect to CD8+ Simpson's diversity, patients and controls did not differ significantly. Around 30 sequences, all CD8+ CDR3, were shared between patients and controls.

The rearrangement links TRBV2 to TRBJ1-3, with D perhaps TRBD1 (6 bases). This receptor was obtained from a human donor with aplastic anemia. Sequenced sample: sorted CD4+, CD8+, or CD8+CD57+ T cells (not recorded which) from PBMCs. CDR3 protein: CASRGATVNTTYF. In nucleotides, the CDR3 is TGTGCCAGCAGGGGGGCCACTGTAAACACCACATATTTT. The complete variable domain, with remaining parts taken from reference TRBV2 and TRBJ1-3, reads EPEVTQTPSHQVTQMGQEVILRCVPISNHLYFYWYRQILGQKVEFLVSFYNNEISEKSEIFDDQFSVERPDGSNFTLKIRSTKLEDSAMYFCASRGATVNTTYFGEGSWLTVV.